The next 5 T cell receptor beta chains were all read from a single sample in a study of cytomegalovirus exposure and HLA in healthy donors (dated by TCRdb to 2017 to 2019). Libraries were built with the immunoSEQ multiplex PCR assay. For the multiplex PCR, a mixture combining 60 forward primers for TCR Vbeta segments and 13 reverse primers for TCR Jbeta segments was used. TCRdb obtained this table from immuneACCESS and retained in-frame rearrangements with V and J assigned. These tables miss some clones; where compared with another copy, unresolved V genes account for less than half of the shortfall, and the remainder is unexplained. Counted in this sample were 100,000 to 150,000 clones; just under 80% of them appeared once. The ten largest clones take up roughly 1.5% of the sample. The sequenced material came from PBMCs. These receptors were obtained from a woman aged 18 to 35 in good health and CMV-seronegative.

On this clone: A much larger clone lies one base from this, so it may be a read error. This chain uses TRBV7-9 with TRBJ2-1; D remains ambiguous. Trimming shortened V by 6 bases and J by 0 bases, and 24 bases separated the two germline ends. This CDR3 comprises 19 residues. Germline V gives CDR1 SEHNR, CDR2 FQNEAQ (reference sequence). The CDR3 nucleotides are TGTGCCAGCAGTCTAGTCTGGGTTGATTCAACCAGCTCCTACAATGAGCAGTTCTTC. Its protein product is CASSLVWVDSTSSYNEQFF.

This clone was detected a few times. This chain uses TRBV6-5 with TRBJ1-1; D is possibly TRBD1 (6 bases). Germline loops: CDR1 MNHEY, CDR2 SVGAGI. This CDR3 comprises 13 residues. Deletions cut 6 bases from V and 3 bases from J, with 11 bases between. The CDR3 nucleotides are TGTGCCAGCAGCAACGACAGGTACACTGAAGCTTTCTTT. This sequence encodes CASSNDRYTEAFF.

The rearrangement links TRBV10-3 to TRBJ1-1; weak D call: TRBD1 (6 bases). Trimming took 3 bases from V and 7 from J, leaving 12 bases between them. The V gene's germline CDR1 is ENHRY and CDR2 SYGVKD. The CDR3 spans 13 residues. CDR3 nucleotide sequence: TGTGCCATCAGTGACTCAGGGGTTGATGAAGCTTTCTTT. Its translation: CAISDSGVDEAFF.

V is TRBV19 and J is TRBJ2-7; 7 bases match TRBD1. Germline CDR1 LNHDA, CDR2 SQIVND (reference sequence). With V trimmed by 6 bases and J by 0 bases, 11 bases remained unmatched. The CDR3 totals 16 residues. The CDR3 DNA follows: TGTGCCAGTAGCATTCTTGAAAGGACAGGCTCCTACGAGCAGTACTTC. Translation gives CASSILERTGSYEQYF. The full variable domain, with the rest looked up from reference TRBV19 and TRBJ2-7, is DGGITQSPKYLFRKEGQNVTLSCEQNLNHDAMYWYRQDPGQGLRLIYYSQIVNDFQKGDIAEGYSVSREKKESFPLTVTSAQKNPTAFYLCASSILERTGSYEQYFGPGTRLTVT.

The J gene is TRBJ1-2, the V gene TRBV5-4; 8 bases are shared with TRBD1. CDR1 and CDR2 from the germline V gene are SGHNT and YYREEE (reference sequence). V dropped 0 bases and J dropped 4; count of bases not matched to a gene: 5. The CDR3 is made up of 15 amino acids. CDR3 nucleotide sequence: TGTGCCAGCAGCTTGGTTGAGGGACAGGCCTATGGCTACACCTTC. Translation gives CASSLVEGQAYGYTF.